One and the same sample provided the 11 T cell receptor beta chains below, sequenced in a study of CD8+ T cells in alopecia areata. TCR sequencing used cDNA made by reverse transcription of extracted RNA. Only in-frame clones appear in the TCRdb table, and some are missing; sequencing was by immunoSEQ multiplex PCR. Observed in the sample are about 270,000 clones, none of them singletons. Sorting relied on CD4, CD8alpha, NKG2D, NKG2ACE and other markers applied to pooled cutaneous lymph node cells. Sequenced sample: CD4+ T cells sorted from a lymph node. The origin of the receptors is a C3H/HeJ mouse with alopecia areata. The mouse strain carries the MHC haplotype H2-k.

With regard to this clone: Here the gene names and germline are mouse. With the read ending 4 residues before the CDR3 end, the germline J gene is used to fill in that end. V is TRBV14 and J is TRBJ2-1, with TRBD2 matching 7 bases. Per germline, CDR1 SGHDT and CDR2 FRDEAV. With V trimmed by 0 bases and J by 1 base, 1 base remained unmatched. This CDR3 contains 15 residues. The CDR3 spells CASSFFGGNYAEQFF. The DNA read from the CDR3 is TGTGCCAGCAGTTTCTTTGGGGGGAACTATGCT.

This clone appeared a few times. The genes and germline here are from mouse. The CDR3 spells CASGGTRDSPLYF. The CDR3 DNA, read in part, is TGTGCCAGCGGTGGGACACGAGATTCGCCC. The chain employs TRBV13-2 and TRBJ1-6; the D gene is possibly TRBD1 (5 bases). The read comes to an end 3 residues before the CDR3 does, leaving the germline J gene to fill in the end. TRBJ1-6 belongs to the ORF category, with a function that is uncertain. CDR3 length: 13 amino acids. V was trimmed by 3 bases and J by 8 bases, leaving 9 bases between them. Germline-derived CDR1 and CDR2 are NNHNN and SYGAGS (reference sequence).

In its sample, this clone was seen a few times. The gene names here belong to mouse. The CDR3 extends 3 residues past the end of the read, so its final part is completed from the germline J gene. This rearrangement joins TRBV1 to TRBJ1-6; perhaps TRBD1 as D (6 bases). TRBJ1-6 falls under the ORF class, with uncertain function. V lost 1 base to trimming and J lost 4 bases, with 11 bases between them. Germline V CDR1 and CDR2: NSQYPW, LRSPGD (reference sequence). The CDR3 spans 16 residues. CDR3 amino acids: CTCSAGRQGYNSPLYF. The sequenced part of the CDR3 DNA is TGCACCTGCAGTGCAGGTCGGCAGGGGTATAATTCGCCC.

This clone appeared a few times. Mouse gene names apply. With the read ending 4 residues before the CDR3 end, the germline J gene is used to fill in that end. In the same sample, other DNA sequences code for this CDR3. This chain joins TRBV13-3 and TRBJ2-3; D may be TRBD1 (6 bases). Germline V lookup: CDR1 NNHDY, CDR2 SYVADS. The V end lost 5 bases, the J end lost 0 bases, and 10 bases lay between the germline ends. This CDR3 is built from 14 residues. CDR3 bases read: TGTGCCAGCAGGCCGGGACAAAGTGCAGAA. Translating gives CASRPGQSAE. The whole CDR3 sequence reads CASRPGQSAETLYF.

In regard to this clone: Mouse germline and gene names are used. The CDR3 protein is CASSREAGGTGQLYF. The CDR3 bases that were read are TGTGCCAGCAGCCGAGAAGCAGGGGGCACCGGG. This rearrangement joins TRBV5 to TRBJ2-2, with 7 bases that match TRBD1. The CDR3 end falls 4 residues outside the read, so it is completed with the germline J gene. CDR1 and CDR2 from the germline V gene are LGHNA and YNLKQL (reference sequence). CDR3 length equals 15 residues. Germline trimming cut 4 bases from V and 4 bases from J; bases unmatched to any gene: 6.

In this sample, this clone turned up a few times. Each gene name is a mouse one. The read is 4 residues too short to cover the CDR3 end, so that end is filled in from the germline J gene. This chain joins TRBV13-1 and TRBJ2-2, with D possibly TRBD2 on 5 matching bases. The V end was cut by 0 bases, the J end by 2 bases, with 8 bases between. This CDR3 spans 15 amino acids. Germline values: CDR1 NSHNY, CDR2 SYGAGN. The CDR3: CASSDAGWNTGQLYF. CDR3 DNA (partial): TGTGCCAGCAGTGATGCTGGGTGGAACACCGGG.

This clone has only a few counts. Mouse gene names and germline throughout. The read is 3 residues too short to cover the CDR3 end, so that end is filled in from the germline J gene. The V and J genes are TRBV1 and TRBJ1-6, with unresolved D. TRBJ1-6 is marked as an open reading frame, function uncertain. This CDR3 region has 11 residues. Per germline, CDR1 NSQYPW and CDR2 LRSPGD (reference sequence). V was cut by 4 bases and J by 8 bases, with 3 bases left in between. The covered CDR3 bases are TGCACCTGCAGTGGTGATTCGCCC. Translating gives CTCSGDSP. The full CDR3 sequence reads CTCSGDSPLYF.

This clone was detected a few times. Gene names follow the mouse nomenclature. The CDR3 end is not reached by the read, which stops 4 residues before it; the germline J gene fills it in. Other DNA sequences within the sample encode an identical CDR3. This chain links TRBV13-2 with TRBJ1-2, with D possibly TRBD1 on 5 matching bases. The CDR3 runs to 15 residues. Trimming took off 0 bases at V and 1 base at J, with 10 bases between the two ends. CDR1 is NNHNN and CDR2 is SYGAGS in the germline V gene (reference sequence). This chain's CDR3 is CASGDAQGGNSDYTF. Partial CDR3 DNA: TGTGCCAGCGGTGATGCGCAGGGAGGAAACTCC.

This clone turned up a few times. These gene names are mouse names. The missing CDR3 end, 4 residues past where the read stops, is filled in from the germline J gene. The V and J genes are TRBV17 and TRBJ2-5; 8 bases are shared with TRBD2. The CDR3 extends over 15 amino acids. Germline loops: CDR1 MNHDT, CDR2 YYDKIL. The CDR3 reads CASSRDPLGGDTQYF. The CDR3 DNA, read in part, is TGTGCTAGCAGTAGAGATCCCCTGGGGGGAGAC.

A few counts support this clone. Gene names and germline match the mouse. The sequence runs out 4 residues before the end of the CDR3; the remainder is reconstructed from the germline J gene. The V gene is TRBV13-1, the J gene TRBJ2-1; 7 bases are a match to TRBD1. After removal of 3 bases from V and 6 bases from J, the junction contained 3 bases not matched to a gene. CDR1 is NSHNY, CDR2 SYGAGN, per germline. The CDR3 is 13 amino acids. The CDR3 bases that were read are TGTGCCAGCAGTGGGGACAGTCTTGCT. It yields the protein CASSGDSLA. In full, the CDR3 is CASSGDSLAEQFF.

A few counts support this clone. Genes and germline are mouse. The read falls 4 residues short of the CDR3 end, and the missing part is taken from the germline J gene. The same CDR3 also results from other DNA sequences found in this sample. This chain links TRBV5 with TRBJ2-7, with D possibly being TRBD2 (6 bases). This CDR3 contains 15 residues. Between the trimmed V and J ends, which lost 0 bases and 0 bases, there was a span of 9 bases. Germline CDR1 is LGHNA and CDR2 is YNLKQL (reference sequence). The part of the CDR3 DNA that was read is TGTGCCAGCAGCCAAGAGGGACTTAGCTCCTAT. This encodes CASSQEGLSSY. The whole CDR3 sequence is CASSQEGLSSYEQYF.